The sample holds a few counts of the clone carrying this T cell receptor beta chain. Its antigen remains unknown. CDR3 length: 19 residues. Trimming pared 6 bases from V and 0 bases from J, leaving 24 bases between. Germline CDR1 LNHDA, CDR2 SQIVND (reference sequence). Arm-PCR of CDR3 regions and iRepertoire HTBI primers were the basis on which TCR beta libraries were built. TCRdb analysed the multiplex PCR reads with MiXCR anew, one entry per CDR3 protein. The sample carries around 500,000 distinct CDR3 sequences, around 12% recorded once. This sample was taken from a study of regulatory T cells in long-lasting Graves disease. Points from the study as a whole: Persistent disease showed a preference for TRBV28, TRBJ1-2 and TRBJ2-5.

The time point denotes: newly diagnosed GD, antithyroid drugs for less than 3 months. Generation of the TCR library employed RNA extracted from PBMCs. These data were likewise used in another study, on T cells in Graves' hyperthyroidism and ophthalmopathy. That source notes: Each diagnosis drew on symptoms, thyroxine, TRAb, thyroid ultrasound and orbital computed tomography findings.

The clonotype originates from a woman in her 30s with Graves disease. V gene TRBV19 combines with J gene TRBJ2-4, with D maybe TRBD2 (6 bases). The material sequenced was peripheral blood mononuclear cells (PBMCs), taken at new diagnosis, from a patient treated with antithyroid drugs. The CDR3 is CASSPQGGEVLLAKNIQYF. CDR3 nucleotides: TGTGCCAGTAGCCCTCAGGGCGGGGAGGTTCTCCTAGCCAAAAACATTCAGTACTTC.